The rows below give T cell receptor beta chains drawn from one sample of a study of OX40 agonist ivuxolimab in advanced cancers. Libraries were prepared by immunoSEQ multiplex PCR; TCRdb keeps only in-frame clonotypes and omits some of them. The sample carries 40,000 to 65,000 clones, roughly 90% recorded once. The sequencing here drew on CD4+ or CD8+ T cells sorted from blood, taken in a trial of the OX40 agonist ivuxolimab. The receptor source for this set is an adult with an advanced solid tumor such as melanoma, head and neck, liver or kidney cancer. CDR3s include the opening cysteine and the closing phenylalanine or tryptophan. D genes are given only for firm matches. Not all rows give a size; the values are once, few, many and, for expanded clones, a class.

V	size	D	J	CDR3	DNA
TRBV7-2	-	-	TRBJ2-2	CASRPPGARTGELFF	TGTGCCAGCAGGCCTCCAGGGGCTAGGACCGGGGAGCTGTTTTTT
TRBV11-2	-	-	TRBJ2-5	CASSSAKGFQETQYF	TGTGCCAGCAGCTCAGCAAAGGGGTTCCAAGAGACCCAGTACTTC
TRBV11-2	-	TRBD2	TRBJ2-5	CASSGGRQETQYF	TGTGCCTCATCGGGAGGGCGGCAAGAGACCCAGTACTTC
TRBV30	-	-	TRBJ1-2	CAWMRTNYGYTF	TGTGCCTGGATGAGAACTAACTATGGCTACACCTTC
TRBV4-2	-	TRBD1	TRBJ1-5	CASSQVDAGGKQPQHF	TGTGCCAGCAGCCAAGTAGATGCAGGGGGGAAACAGCCCCAGCATTTT
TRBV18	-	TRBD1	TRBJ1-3	CASSPDRAGDTIYF	TGTGCCAGCTCACCCGACAGGGCCGGGGACACCATATATTTT
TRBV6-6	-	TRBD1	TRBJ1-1	CASSKQGVNTEAFF	TGTGCCAGCAGTAAACAGGGGGTGAACACTGAAGCTTTCTTT
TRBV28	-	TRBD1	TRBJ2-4	CASTKTGGGKNIQYF	TGTGCCAGCACCAAGACAGGGGGCGGCAAAAACATTCAGTACTTC
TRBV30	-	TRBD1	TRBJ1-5	CAWSGGTGNNQPQHF	TGTGCCTGGAGTGGGGGGACAGGGAACAATCAGCCCCAGCATTTT
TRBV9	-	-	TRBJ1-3	CASSEGPQRRGFGNTIYF	TGTGCCAGCAGCGAGGGCCCTCAGAGGCGTGGATTCGGAAACACCATATATTTT
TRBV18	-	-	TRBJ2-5	CASSPPSGQETQYF	TGTGCCAGCTCACCACCTAGCGGACAAGAGACCCAGTACTTC
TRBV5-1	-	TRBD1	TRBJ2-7	CASSLVQGSYEQYF	TGCGCCAGCAGCTTGGTACAGGGGAGCTACGAGCAGTACTTC
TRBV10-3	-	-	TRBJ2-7	CAISPPGRTTYEQYF	TGTGCCATCAGCCCTCCGGGACGGACTACCTACGAGCAGTACTTC
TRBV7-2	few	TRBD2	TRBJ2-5	CASSSRLAGGPVWKTQYF	TGTGCCAGCAGCTCCAGATTAGCGGGAGGGCCAGTTTGGAAGACCCAGTACTTC
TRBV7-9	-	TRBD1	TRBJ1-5	CASSKQGSRQPQHF	TGTGCCAGCAGCAAACAGGGGTCGCGGCAGCCCCAGCATTTT
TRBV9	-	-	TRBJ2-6	CASSVGSTGSGANVLTF	TGTGCCAGCAGCGTAGGGTCGACGGGCTCTGGGGCCAACGTCCTGACTTTC
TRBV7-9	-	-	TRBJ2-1	CASSLAQTFSGEQFF	TGTGCCAGCAGCTTAGCCCAAACTTTTAGTGGTGAGCAGTTCTTC
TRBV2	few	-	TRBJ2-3	CASGPRLEFTDTQYF	TGTGCCAGCGGCCCTCGACTGGAATTCACAGATACGCAGTATTTT
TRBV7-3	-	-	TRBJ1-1	CASSYEERTEAFF	TGTGCCAGCAGCTACGAAGAGAGGACTGAAGCTTTCTTT
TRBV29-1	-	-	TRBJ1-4	CSVEGGGREVFF	TGCAGCGTTGAGGGTGGAGGCCGAGAAGTGTTTTTT
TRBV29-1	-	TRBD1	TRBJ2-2	CSVVGQTTGELFF	TGCAGCGTCGTGGGACAGACGACCGGGGAGCTGTTTTTT
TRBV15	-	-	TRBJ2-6	CATSRDGGAAGANVLTF	TGTGCCACCAGCAGAGATGGGGGGGCGGCTGGGGCCAACGTCCTGACTTTC
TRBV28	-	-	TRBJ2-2	CASRGHANTGELFF	TGTGCCAGCAGGGGACACGCGAACACCGGGGAGCTGTTTTTT
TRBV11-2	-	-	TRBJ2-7	CASSFNSEQYF	TGTGCCAGCAGCTTTAATTCCGAGCAGTACTTC
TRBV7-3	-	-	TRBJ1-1	CASSFQKNTEAFF	TGTGCCAGCAGCTTTCAGAAGAACACTGAAGCTTTCTTT
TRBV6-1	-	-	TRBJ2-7	CASVEPRAPYEQYF	TGTGCCAGCGTGGAGCCCAGGGCCCCCTACGAGCAGTACTTC
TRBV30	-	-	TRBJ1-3	CARRGYSGNTIYF	TGTGCCCGGAGGGGGTACTCTGGAAACACCATATATTTT
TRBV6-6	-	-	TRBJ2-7	CASSPRTSSSYEQYF	TGTGCCAGCAGTCCTAGGACGTCGAGCTCCTACGAGCAGTACTTC
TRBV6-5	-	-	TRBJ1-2	CGVNYGYTF	TGTGGCGTTAATTATGGCTACACCTTC
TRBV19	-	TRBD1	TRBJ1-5	CASSTVPTGGGNQPQHF	TGTGCCAGTAGTACAGTACCCACAGGGGGCGGCAATCAGCCCCAGCATTTT
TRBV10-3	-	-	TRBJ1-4	CAISARTNEKLFF	TGTGCCATCAGTGCCCGAACTAATGAAAAACTGTTTTTT
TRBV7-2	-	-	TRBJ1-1	CASSFSGARKNTEAFF	TGTGCCAGCAGCTTCTCCGGGGCGCGGAAGAACACTGAAGCTTTCTTT
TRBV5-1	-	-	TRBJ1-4	CASSLAGGAGNEKLFF	TGCGCCAGCAGCTTGGCCGGTGGCGCGGGTAATGAAAAACTGTTTTTT
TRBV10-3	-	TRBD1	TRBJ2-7	CAISDLGQGRWEQYF	TGTGCCATCAGTGACCTGGGACAGGGAAGATGGGAGCAGTACTTC
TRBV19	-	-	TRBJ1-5	CASSIDREAQPQHF	TGTGCCAGTAGTATAGACAGGGAGGCCCAGCCCCAGCATTTT
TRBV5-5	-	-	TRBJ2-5	CASSLVGQGLGETQYF	TGTGCCAGCAGCTTGGTCGGGCAGGGATTAGGAGAGACCCAGTACTTC
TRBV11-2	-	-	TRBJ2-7	CASSSTRIYEQYF	TGTGCCAGCAGCTCGACTAGAATTTACGAGCAGTACTTC
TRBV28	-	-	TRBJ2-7	CASSRDGQYEQYF	TGTGCCAGCAGTCGCGACGGGCAATACGAGCAGTACTTC
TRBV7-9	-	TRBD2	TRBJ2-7	CASSSSGSGTYEQYF	TGTGCCAGCAGCTCCAGCGGGAGCGGTACCTACGAGCAGTACTTC
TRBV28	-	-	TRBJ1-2	CASSQANYGYTF	TGTGCCAGCAGCCAGGCTAACTATGGCTACACCTTC